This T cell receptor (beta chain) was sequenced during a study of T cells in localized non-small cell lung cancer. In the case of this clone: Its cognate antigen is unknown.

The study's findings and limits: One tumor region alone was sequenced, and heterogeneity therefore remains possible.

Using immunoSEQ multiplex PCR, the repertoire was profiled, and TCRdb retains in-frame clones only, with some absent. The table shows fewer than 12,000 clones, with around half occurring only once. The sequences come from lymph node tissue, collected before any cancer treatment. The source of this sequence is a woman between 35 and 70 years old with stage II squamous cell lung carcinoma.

Here the CDR3 DNA reads TGTGCCAGCAGTTTATCCCTGGGAGCGAACACTGAAGCTTTCTTT. Translation gives CASSLSLGANTEAFF. This chain links TRBV28 with TRBJ1-1; D remains ambiguous. The germline gives CDR1 MDHEN, CDR2 SYDVKM. V lost 1 base to trimming and J lost 1 base, with 10 bases between them. This CDR3 is built from 15 residues.